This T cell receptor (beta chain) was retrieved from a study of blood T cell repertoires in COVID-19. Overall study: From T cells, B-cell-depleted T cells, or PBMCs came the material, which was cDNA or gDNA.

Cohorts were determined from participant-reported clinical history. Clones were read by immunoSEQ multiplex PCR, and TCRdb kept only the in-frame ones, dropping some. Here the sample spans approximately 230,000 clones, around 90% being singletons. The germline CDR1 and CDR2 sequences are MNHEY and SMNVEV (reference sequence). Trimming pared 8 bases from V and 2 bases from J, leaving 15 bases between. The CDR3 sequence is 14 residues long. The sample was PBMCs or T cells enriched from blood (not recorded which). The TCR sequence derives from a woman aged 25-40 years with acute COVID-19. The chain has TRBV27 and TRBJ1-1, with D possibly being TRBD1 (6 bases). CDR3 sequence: CASRKGTINTEAFF. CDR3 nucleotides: TGTGCCAGCCGGAAAGGGACAATCAACACTGAAGCTTTCTTT.